Presented here are 28 T cell receptor beta chains from one specimen sequenced in a study of CD8+CD57+ T cells in acquired aplastic anemia. The study profiled TCR beta VDJ and CDR3 using genomic DNA as template. TCRdb reprocessed the reads with MiXCR, giving one entry per CDR3 protein. Of 150,000 to 200,000 distinct CDR3 sequences in the sample, roughly 64% were seen once. The sequenced material came from sorted CD4+, CD8+, or CD8+CD57+ T cells (not recorded which) from PBMCs. The receptor set was obtained from a human donor with severe aplastic anemia or a healthy control (not recorded which).

The chain recombines TRBV10-3 with TRBJ2-3; TRBD1 matches at 7 bases. Trimming took 6 bases from V and 4 from J; bases not matched to a gene: 4. The germline gives CDR1 ENHRY, CDR2 SYGVKD. This CDR3 is built from 13 residues. This chain's CDR3 is CAIRPQGADTQYF. The CDR3 nucleotides read TGTGCCATCAGACCCCAGGGGGCAGATACGCAGTATTTT.

The rearrangement joins TRBV9 to TRBJ1-6; D possibly corresponds to TRBD1 (5 bases). The CDR3 contains 15 residues. V was cut by 1 base and J by 6 bases, with 11 bases left in between. CDR1 is SGDLS, CDR2 YYNGEE, per germline. The CDR3 region is CASSVRGGGNSPLHF. The CDR3 DNA sequence: TGTGCCAGCAGCGTAAGGGGAGGCGGTAATTCACCCCTCCACTTT. The full variable domain, its missing parts supplied by reference TRBV9 and TRBJ1-6, is DSGVTQTPKHLITATGQRVTLRCSPRSGDLSVYWYQQSLDQGLQFLIQYYNGEERAKGNILERFSAQQFPDLHSELNLSSLELGDSALYFCASSVRGGGNSPLHFGNGTRLTVT.

The V and J genes are TRBV2 and TRBJ2-5; the D gene is possibly TRBD2 (5 bases). The CDR3 totals 13 residues. In germline, CDR1 is SNHLY, CDR2 FYNNEI. V lost 8 bases, J lost 9 bases, and 19 bases lay in between. The CDR3 DNA reads TGTGCCAGCCGCCTTTGGCCAAGGGAGCCCCAGTACTTC. Translated: CASRLWPREPQYF.

This chain links TRBV19 with TRBJ1-1; D uncertain. V gave up 5 bases and J gave up 1 base, with 11 bases separating them. CDR1 and CDR2 from the germline V gene are LNHDA and SQIVND (reference sequence). This CDR3 is 14 amino acids long. The CDR3 loop reads CASSGEAWNTEAFF. The CDR3 DNA reads TGTGCCAGTAGTGGTGAGGCCTGGAACACTGAAGCTTTCTTT.

The genes are TRBV19 and TRBJ2-1; D is unresolved. This CDR3 is 13 amino acids long. From germline, CDR1 is LNHDA and CDR2 SQIVND (reference sequence). V was clipped by 1 base and J by 10 bases, with 11 bases between them. Here the CDR3 reads CASSIGPAAEQFF. CDR3 nucleotides: TGTGCCAGTAGTATAGGTCCGGCGGCAGAGCAGTTCTTC.

This clonotype was observed at least ten times. The chain uses TRBV24-1 and TRBJ2-5; 10 bases are a match to TRBD1. Trimming cost V 7 bases and J 5 bases; bases outside gene matches: 9. The CDR3 is made up of 15 amino acids. Per germline, CDR1 KGHDR and CDR2 SFDVKD. CDR3 amino acids: CATSPGTGAWETQYF. The CDR3 nucleotides read TGTGCCACCAGCCCGGGGACAGGGGCGTGGGAGACCCAGTACTTC.

This clonotype was observed at least ten times. This chain connects TRBV19 to TRBJ1-1; D possibly corresponds to TRBD1 (5 bases). The V gene's germline CDR1 is LNHDA and CDR2 SQIVND (reference sequence). The CDR3 consists of 14 residues. The ends were cut back, 11 bases at V and 5 bases at J, with 21 bases in the middle. This CDR3 reads CASSAAAGVTEAFF. DNA for the CDR3: TGTGCCTCCTCGGCGGCAGCGGGGGTTACTGAAGCTTTCTTT.

This clonotype has just one count. J is TRBJ1-3 and V is TRBV20-1; a weak D match, TRBD1 (5 bases). The germline V gene has CDR1 DFQATT and CDR2 SNEGSKA (reference sequence). The CDR3 covers 13 residues. Trimming shortened V by 2 bases and J by 4 bases, and 9 bases separated the two germline ends. The CDR3 DNA reads as TGCAGTGCTAGAACGGAGGGGGGAAACACCATATATTTT. Protein: CSARTEGGNTIYF.

This clonotype came up many times. V usage is TRBV12-3 or TRBV12-4 and J usage is TRBJ2-7; 10 nucleotides agree with TRBD1. The CDR3 is 15 residues long. The ends lost 3 bases at V and 4 bases at J; junction bases unmatched: 6. The CDR3 spells CASSFGTGVQYEQYF. The CDR3 nucleotides are TGTGCCAGCAGTTTCGGGACAGGGGTACAATACGAGCAGTACTTC.

In this sample, this clonotype turned up a few times. The V call is TRBV20-1, the J call TRBJ2-1; D is possibly TRBD1 (5 bases). The CDR3 is 15 residues long. The germline V gene encodes CDR1 DFQATT and CDR2 SNEGSKA (reference sequence). The V end was cut by 1 base, the J end by 0 bases, with 10 bases between. Written as DNA, the CDR3 is TGCAGTGCTAGAGGCCAGGGTGCCTCCTACAATGAGCAGTTCTTC. It translates to CSARGQGASYNEQFF.

V is TRBV9 and J is TRBJ1-2; perhaps TRBD1 as D (5 bases). Trimming took off 2 bases at V and 7 bases at J, with 9 bases between the two ends. The CDR3 is 12 amino acids. The germline CDR1 and CDR2 sequences are SGDLS and YYNGEE. CDR3 loop: CASSVIRGGYTF. In nucleotides, the CDR3 is TGTGCCAGCAGCGTCATAAGGGGTGGCTACACCTTC.

This clonotype was observed many times. V gene TRBV9 combines with J gene TRBJ1-6; the D gene is possibly TRBD1 (5 bases). V lost 0 bases, J lost 4 bases, and 8 bases lay in between. This CDR3 comprises 15 residues. In germline, CDR1 is SGDLS, CDR2 YYNGEE. As DNA, the CDR3 is TGTGCCAGCAGCGTAGGGACACGGTATAATTCACCCCTCCACTTT. It is translated as CASSVGTRYNSPLHF.

J is TRBJ2-5 and V is TRBV12-3 or TRBV12-4; 7 bases map to TRBD2. This CDR3 is built from 16 residues. V lost 2 bases to trimming and J lost 0 bases; unmatched junction nucleotides: 6. This CDR3 is CASSLWGGGHQETQYF. CDR3 bases: TGTGCCAGCAGTTTATGGGGCGGGGGACACCAAGAGACCCAGTACTTC.

This clonotype came up a few times. The chain combines TRBV10-3 with TRBJ1-1; 7 bases align to TRBD1. This CDR3 is built from 13 residues. J was trimmed by 1 base and V by 9 bases; bases with no gene match: 5. Germline CDR1 and CDR2: ENHRY and SYGVKD. The CDR3: CAIGDRQNTEAFF. For the CDR3, the DNA is TGTGCCATAGGGGACAGACAGAACACTGAAGCTTTCTTT.

The chain couples TRBV20-1 to TRBJ2-3; D is unresolved. Germline V lookup: CDR1 DFQATT, CDR2 SNEGSKA (reference sequence). The V and J ends lost 1 base and 4 bases respectively, with 15 bases between them. The CDR3 is made up of 15 amino acids. CDR3 DNA: TGCAGTGCTAGAGGCTTGGACCTATTACCAGATACGCAGTATTTT. This gives the protein CSARGLDLLPDTQYF.

This clonotype occurred many times. The chain employs TRBV20-1 and TRBJ2-7, with 10 bases lining up with TRBD2. The CDR3 has 16 amino acids. The germline CDR1 and CDR2 sequences are DFQATT and SNEGSKA (reference sequence). V gave up 1 base and J gave up 0 bases; unmatched junction bases: 6. CDR3 nucleotides: TGCAGTGCTAGAGTTCTAGCGGGGGCAATCTCCTACGAGCAGTACTTC. Translating it yields CSARVLAGAISYEQYF.

This clonotype has a single count. V and J are TRBV7-9 and TRBJ2-1, with 12 nucleotides matching TRBD1. This CDR3 is built from 15 residues. V trimming: 4 bases; J trimming: 2 bases; junction bases outside the gene matches: 0. Germline CDR1 reads SEHNR; CDR2 reads FQNEAQ (reference sequence). The CDR3 DNA is TGTGCCAGCAGCTGGGACAGGGGGCCCTACAATGAGCAGTTCTTC. Its translation is CASSWDRGPYNEQFF.

CDR3 in DNA: TGTGCCAGCAGTGCCAGGGGGCAAGGCATTTGGCCCCAGCATTTT. This translates into CASSARGQGIWPQHF. The chain recombines TRBV6-4 with TRBJ1-5, with TRBD1 matching 8 bases. With V trimmed by 4 bases and J by 9 bases, 11 bases remained unmatched. The CDR3 spans 15 residues. Germline values: CDR1 MRHNA, CDR2 SNTAGT.

This chain links TRBV15 with TRBJ2-7; no reliable D call. The V end was cut by 0 bases, the J end by 3 bases, with 6 bases between. CDR1 and CDR2 (germline): LNHNV, YYDKDF (reference sequence). CDR3 length: 13 residues. CDR3 protein: CATSRDGIYEQYF. The CDR3 DNA is TGTGCCACCAGCAGAGATGGCATCTACGAGCAGTACTTC.

The chain combines TRBV2 with TRBJ1-1, with D maybe TRBD1 (5 bases). The V end lost 3 bases, the J end lost 4 bases, and 15 bases lay between the germline ends. CDR3 length equals 15 residues. The germline V gene has CDR1 SNHLY and CDR2 FYNNEI. This CDR3 is CASSERGGFGTEAFF. The CDR3 DNA reads as TGTGCCAGCAGTGAGAGGGGTGGTTTTGGCACTGAAGCTTTCTTT.

The chain recombines TRBV14 with TRBJ1-6; no clear D. This CDR3 is 14 amino acids long. V lost 3 bases and J 8 bases, leaving 11 bases between the germline ends. CDR1 is SGHDN, CDR2 FVKESK, per germline. This CDR3 reads CASSQAAQHSPLHF. CDR3 nucleotide sequence: TGTGCCAGCAGCCAGGCCGCCCAACATTCACCCCTCCACTTT.

The V and J genes are TRBV9 and TRBJ2-7, with TRBD1 matching 10 bases. The CDR3 covers 14 residues. Germline V lookup: CDR1 SGDLS, CDR2 YYNGEE. V lost 3 bases and J lost 5; bases outside the gene matches: 5. DNA for the CDR3: TGTGCCAGCAGCGGATGGACAGGGGGACACGAGCAGTACTTC. It codes for CASSGWTGGHEQYF.

This clonotype has only one observation. The gene calls are TRBV7-2 and TRBJ2-1, with 8 bases that match TRBD2. Germline values: CDR1 SGHTA, CDR2 FQGNSA. The V and J ends lost 4 bases and 10 bases, in that order; junction bases with no gene match: 6. This CDR3 comprises 13 residues. CDR3 bases: TGTGCCAGCAGCTATAGCGGGGTTGGGGAGCAGTTCTTC. Its translation: CASSYSGVGEQFF. The variable domain in full, with the rest retrieved from reference TRBV7-2 and TRBJ2-1, is GAGVSQSPSNKVTEKGKDVELRCDPISGHTALYWYRQSLGQGLEFLIYFQGNSAPDKSGLPSDRFSAERTGGSVSTLTIQRTQQEDSAVYLCASSYSGVGEQFFGPGTRLTVL.

This clonotype was seen a handful of times. The chain couples TRBV7-3 to TRBJ1-2; tentative D call: TRBD1 (5 bases). The CDR3 has 13 residues. The ends were cut back, 0 bases at V and 7 bases at J, with 9 bases in the middle. Germline CDR1 reads SGHTA; CDR2 reads FQGTGA. The CDR3 here is CASSLTGAGGYTF. Written as DNA, the CDR3 is TGTGCCAGCAGCTTAACAGGGGCGGGTGGCTACACCTTC.

J is TRBJ2-7 and V is TRBV7-8, with D possibly being TRBD1 or TRBD2 (6 bases each). Trimming left V 6 bases short and J 2 bases short, with 11 bases between. The CDR3 contains 13 residues. Germline values: CDR1 SGHVS, CDR2 FQNEAQ. CDR3 nucleotides: TGTGCCAGCAGACTAGGGGGGACCTACGAGCAGTACTTC. Its translation is CASRLGGTYEQYF.

J is TRBJ2-5 and V is TRBV10-2; 9 nucleotides match TRBD2. Per germline, CDR1 WSHSY and CDR2 SAAADI. This CDR3 is built from 15 residues. The ends lost 3 bases at V and 5 bases at J; junction bases unmatched: 7. The CDR3, as DNA: TGCGCCAGCAGTGACGGCCCAGCGGGAGGTGAGACCCAGTACTTC. Protein product: CASSDGPAGGETQYF.

On this clonotype itself: One base away lies a much larger clone, so this may be a sequencing read error. The chain combines TRBV12-5 with TRBJ2-1; D is unresolved. Germline V CDR1 and CDR2: LGHNT, FRNRAP. This CDR3 region has 13 residues. Trimming took 1 base from V and 6 from J, leaving 7 bases between them. CDR3 sequence: CASGLGHPNEQFF. The DNA for the CDR3 is TGTGCTAGTGGTTTGGGACATCCCAATGAGCAGTTCTTC.

The chain joins TRBV6-2 or TRBV6-3 to TRBJ1-5; D uncertain. Germline loops: CDR1 MNHEY, CDR2 SVGEGT. This CDR3 is 12 amino acids long. Between the trimmed V and J ends, which lost 6 bases and 5 bases, there was a span of 8 bases. The CDR3 bases are TGTGCCAGCAGAGCTGGAGATCAGCCCCAGCATTTT. Encoded protein: CASRAGDQPQHF.